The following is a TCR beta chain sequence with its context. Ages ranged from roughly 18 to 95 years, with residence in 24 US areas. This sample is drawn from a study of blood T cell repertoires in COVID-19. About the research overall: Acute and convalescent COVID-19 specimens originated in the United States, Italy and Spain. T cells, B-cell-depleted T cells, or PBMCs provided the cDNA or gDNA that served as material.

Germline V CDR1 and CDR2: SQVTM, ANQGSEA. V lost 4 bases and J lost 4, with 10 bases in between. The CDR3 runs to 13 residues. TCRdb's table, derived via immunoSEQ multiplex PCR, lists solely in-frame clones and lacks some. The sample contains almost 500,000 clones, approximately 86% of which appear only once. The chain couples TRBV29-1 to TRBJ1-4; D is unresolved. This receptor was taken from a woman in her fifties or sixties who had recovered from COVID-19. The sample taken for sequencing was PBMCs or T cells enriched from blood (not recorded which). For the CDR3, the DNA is TGCAGCGTTGTACCCAGGAATAATGAAAAACTGTTTTTT. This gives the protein CSVVPRNNEKLFF.